Listed below are T cell receptor beta chains from one sample, sequenced in a study of Ad26.COV2.S vaccination and SARS-CoV-2 variants. Sequencing used immunoSEQ multiplex PCR; TCRdb keeps in-frame clones, though not all of them. The data contain 300,000 to 400,000 clones, 70% to 90% of them singletons. Specimen: peripheral blood, collected in a trial of Ad26.COV2.S vaccine versus placebo. All receptors come from a person aged 18-60 years who received the Ad26.COV2.S COVID-19 vaccine or a placebo. Each CDR3 is given with its conserved first and last residue. The D gene is left open where the match is weak. Part of the rows lack a size; the others show once, few, many or a class for expanded clones.

-	TRBV2	TRBJ1-2	-	TGCTGGCAGGGCAGGGGCTATGGCTACACCTTC	CWQGRGYGYTF
-	TRBV19	TRBJ1-2	TRBD1	TGTGCCAGTACCCGGACAGGGGGCAGGGGCTACACCTTC	CASTRTGGRGYTF
-	TRBV27	TRBJ1-2	TRBD1	TGTGCCAGCAGTCGTACAGGGGGGTATGGCTACACCTTC	CASSRTGGYGYTF
-	TRBV9	TRBJ2-1	-	TGTGCCAGCAGCCCCCATGGGCGGGAGCAGTTCTTC	CASSPHGREQFF
few	TRBV9	TRBJ2-3	-	TGTGCCAGCAGCTACACAGATACGCAGTATTTT	CASSYTDTQYF
-	TRBV14	TRBJ2-7	-	TGTGCCAGCAGCCTAGGGTGGGTCTACGAGCAGTACTTC	CASSLGWVYEQYF
-	TRBV11-3	TRBJ2-3	-	TGTGCCAGCAGCTTAGATGGCCAGAGCACAGATACGCAGTATTTT	CASSLDGQSTDTQYF
-	TRBV28	TRBJ1-5	TRBD1	TGTGCCAGCAGTTTAAGAGGGGGCGGGAATCAGCCCCAGCATTTT	CASSLRGGGNQPQHF
-	TRBV7-9	TRBJ1-1	-	TGTGCCAGCAGCTTAGGGGTTTCGGCCACTGAAGCTTTCTTT	CASSLGVSATEAFF
once	TRBV5-5	TRBJ1-2	-	TGTGCCAGCAGCGTCCGGAATTCCTACGGCTACACCTTC	CASSVRNSYGYTF
-	TRBV7-9	TRBJ2-3	TRBD1	TGTGCCAGCAGCTCCCAGGACAGGGCCCCAACAGATACGCAGTATTTT	CASSSQDRAPTDTQYF
-	TRBV28	TRBJ2-3	-	TGTGCCAGAAGTGGGCGAGAATATAGCACAGATACGCAGTATTTT	CARSGREYSTDTQYF
many	TRBV7-9	TRBJ2-1	TRBD2	TGTGCCAGCAGCTCCATTAGCGGGAGGGCCTACAATGAGCAGTTCTTC	CASSSISGRAYNEQFF
once	TRBV6-5	TRBJ2-6	-	TGTGCCAGCACCGAAGGGGGAGCTGGGGCCAACGTCCTGACTTTC	CASTEGGAGANVLTF
-	TRBV7-5	TRBJ2-2	-	TGTGCCAGAAGCCCTATGACAGGGCCCCGGGTCCGGGAGCTGTTTTTT	CARSPMTGPRVRELFF
-	TRBV19	TRBJ1-5	-	TGTGCCAGTAATGAGGAGGGCCCGGGGCCCCAGCATTTT	CASNEEGPGPQHF
-	TRBV23-1	TRBJ2-2	-	TGCGCCAGCAGTCAATTGCAGGAGCTGACCGGGGAGCTGTTTTTT	CASSQLQELTGELFF
-	TRBV2	TRBJ1-5	-	TGTGCCAGCAGGACAGGTCGTAATCAGCCCCAGCATTTT	CASRTGRNQPQHF
-	TRBV5-6	TRBJ1-4	-	TGTGCCAGCAGCTACGGATCTCCTAATGAAAAACTGTTTTTT	CASSYGSPNEKLFF
-	TRBV7-9	TRBJ2-2	-	TGTGCCAGCAGCTTCTTGGCGTCCGGGGAGCTGTTTTTT	CASSFLASGELFF
-	TRBV3-1/TRBV3-2	TRBJ2-5	-	TGTGCCAGCAGCCAAATAGGGTCCCAAGAGACCCAGTACTTC	CASSQIGSQETQYF
-	TRBV6-2/TRBV6-3	TRBJ2-2	-	TGTGCCAGCAGTTACCGGTCGGAACGTGGCACCGGGGAGCTGTTTTTT	CASSYRSERGTGELFF
-	TRBV19	TRBJ1-5	-	TGTGCCAGTAGTATAAGGGTTAGTCAGCCCCAGCATTTT	CASSIRVSQPQHF
once	TRBV7-9	TRBJ2-7	-	TGTGCCAGCAGCTTAAGAGGCGGCAGGGCCTACGAGCAGTACTTC	CASSLRGGRAYEQYF
-	TRBV10-2	TRBJ1-5	-	TGCGCCACGAGGGGGTCCGGGCCCCAGCATTTT	CATRGSGPQHF
-	TRBV20-1	TRBJ1-1	TRBD1	TGCAGTGCTAGTCTTCCCGGACAGGGGGCTTCTGAAGCTTTCTTT	CSASLPGQGASEAFF
-	TRBV25-1	TRBJ2-1	-	TGTGCCAGCAGTGAATTAGTCCGGAGCTCCTACAATGAGCAGTTCTTC	CASSELVRSSYNEQFF
once	TRBV15	TRBJ2-6	-	TGTGCCACCAGCAGAGCGGCAGTCCGTTCGGCTGGGGCCAACGTCCTGACTTTC	CATSRAAVRSAGANVLTF
-	TRBV30	TRBJ2-2	TRBD2	TGTGCCTGGAGTAGCCAATGGCTAGCGGGGAGGACCGGGGAGCTGTTTTTT	CAWSSQWLAGRTGELFF
-	TRBV10-1	TRBJ2-3	-	TGCGCCAGCAGTGAGTCTAGGAAGTGGGATACGCAGTATTTT	CASSESRKWDTQYF
-	TRBV30	TRBJ2-7	-	TGTGCCTGGAGTGTATGGGGGGCGCACTACGAGCAGTACTTC	CAWSVWGAHYEQYF
-	TRBV4-3	TRBJ1-1	-	TGCGCCAGCAGCCAAGATGGCAGGGGTGAAGCTTTCTTT	CASSQDGRGEAFF
-	TRBV6-1	TRBJ2-4	-	TGTGCCAGCAGTGATGGACAGCTAGCCAAAAACATTCAGTACTTC	CASSDGQLAKNIQYF
-	TRBV7-2	TRBJ2-1	TRBD1	TGTGCCAGCAGCTTAGAGGGGGCTAGTTGGCGTGAGCAGTTCTTC	CASSLEGASWREQFF
-	TRBV5-4	TRBJ2-2	TRBD2	TGTGCCAGCAGCTTGGCGGGACTAGCGGGGGCCGGGGAGCTGTTTTTT	CASSLAGLAGAGELFF
-	TRBV27	TRBJ2-6	-	TGTGCCAGCACTAATTCTGGGGCCAACGTCCTGACTTTC	CASTNSGANVLTF
-	TRBV15	TRBJ2-2	TRBD2	TGTGCCACCAGCAGAGTTCAGGGAGGGGCCGGGGAGCTGTTTTTT	CATSRVQGGAGELFF
once	TRBV19	TRBJ2-3	-	TGTGCCAGTAGTATAGTCCCTAGCGCAGGAGATACGCAGTATTTT	CASSIVPSAGDTQYF
-	TRBV5-8	TRBJ1-4	-	TGTGCCAGCAGCAGGGGGACCCCGACAACTAATGAAAAACTGTTTTTT	CASSRGTPTTNEKLFF
-	TRBV18	TRBJ2-7	-	TGTGCCAGCTCACCACAGACCCCAGGGACGGGGGAGCAGTACTTC	CASSPQTPGTGEQYF
-	TRBV6-5	TRBJ1-2	-	TGTGCCAGCAGTTACAGGCAGTCCGCCTATGGCTACACCTTC	CASSYRQSAYGYTF
once	TRBV14	TRBJ2-5	-	TGTGCCAGCAGCCAAGATCCAACAGCGCGAGAGACCCAGTACTTC	CASSQDPTARETQYF
-	TRBV4-1	TRBJ2-7	TRBD2	TGCGCCAGCAGTCGGATTTTCGGCGGGGGGGCGTACGAGCAGTACTTC	CASSRIFGGGAYEQYF
-	TRBV19	TRBJ2-4	-	TGTGCCAGTGGGTTCGTCAAAAACATTCAGTACTTC	CASGFVKNIQYF
-	TRBV7-9	TRBJ2-1	-	TGTGCCAGCAGCCTGGTAGGCTCCTACAATGAGCAGTTCTTC	CASSLVGSYNEQFF
-	TRBV7-6	TRBJ2-1	TRBD2	TGTGCCAGCAGCCGTAGCGGGATAAACAATGAGCAGTTCTTC	CASSRSGINNEQFF
once	TRBV4-1	TRBJ1-2	-	TGCGCCAGCAGCCAAGGCTCGTTAGTTTCCTTTGGACGATATGGCTACACCTTC	CASSQGSLVSFGRYGYTF
-	TRBV28	TRBJ2-7	-	TGTGCCAGCAGTTTTCGGGCGGGGATCTCCTACGAGCAGTACTTC	CASSFRAGISYEQYF
-	TRBV3-1/TRBV3-2	TRBJ1-2	TRBD1	TGTGCCAGCAGCCAGGGGGACAGCTATGGCTACACCTTC	CASSQGDSYGYTF
-	TRBV30	TRBJ1-1	TRBD1	TGTGCCTGGGGACAGGGGGTGTGGGCTTTCTTT	CAWGQGVWAFF
-	TRBV7-9	TRBJ2-1	TRBD1	TGTGCCAGCATCCGACAGGGGGGCTACAATGAGCAGTTCTTC	CASIRQGGYNEQFF
-	TRBV4-3	TRBJ1-2	TRBD1	TGCGCCAGCAGCGAAGGGACAGGGGTTAGGGTTGGCTACACCTTC	CASSEGTGVRVGYTF
-	TRBV9	TRBJ1-4	TRBD1	TGTGCCAGCAGCGTAGAGGGGGCTGGTAGTGAAAAACTGTTTTTT	CASSVEGAGSEKLFF
-	TRBV9	TRBJ2-1	TRBD2	TGTGCCAGCAGCTTCGCGGGGGGGACCTACAATGAGCAGTTCTTC	CASSFAGGTYNEQFF
-	TRBV10-3	TRBJ1-1	-	TGTGCCATCAGAGGACAGATGAACACTGAAGCTTTCTTT	CAIRGQMNTEAFF
-	TRBV30	TRBJ1-3	TRBD1	TGTGCCTGGGCACCAGGGGGAAACACTGGAAACACCATATATTTT	CAWAPGGNTGNTIYF
-	TRBV7-2	TRBJ2-7	TRBD2	TGTGCCAGCAGCTTAGCGGCCGCGGGGGGCGACGAGCAGTACTTC	CASSLAAAGGDEQYF
-	TRBV24-1	TRBJ2-7	-	TGTGCCACCAGTGAAAACGGAGAGCAGTACTTC	CATSENGEQYF
-	TRBV11-3	TRBJ2-2	TRBD1	TGTGCCAGCAGCCCAGGACAGGGGGAGGCCGGGGAGCTGTTTTTT	CASSPGQGEAGELFF
-	TRBV24-1	TRBJ2-5	-	TGTGCCACCAGTGACTCCGAAACAGGGGAGACCCAGTACTTC	CATSDSETGETQYF